Sequencing of this T cell receptor (beta chain) was carried out in a study of blood T cell repertoires in COVID-19. Overall study context: The United States, Italy and Spain supplied acute and convalescent COVID-19 samples. T cells, B-cell-depleted T cells, or PBMCs supplied cDNA or gDNA.

Trimming pared 5 bases from V and 6 bases from J, leaving 8 bases between. Germline V gene data show CDR1 as SGHAT and CDR2 as FQNNGV. The CDR3 covers 11 residues. Original processing methods: Estimation of nucleated cell counts relied on the amplification of reference gene primers. Libraries were prepared by immunoSEQ multiplex PCR; TCRdb keeps only in-frame clonotypes and omits some of them. D and trimming come from the DNA, and the V and J calls and clone size come from that table. The sample has 23,000 or so clones; approximately 94% are singletons. The TCR was taken from a human donor in a cohort sampled during active COVID-19. The chain has TRBV11-2 and TRBJ2-7; D gene ambiguous. Material: peripheral blood. CDR3 sequence (DNA): TGTGCCAGCAGCCGCGCTGGCGAGCAGTACTTC. Protein sequence: CASSRAGEQYF.